Below, 3 T cell receptor beta chains from the same sample are listed, as sequenced in a study of cytomegalovirus exposure and HLA in healthy donors. The study ran its PCR with 60 Vbeta and 13 Jbeta primers. Clones were read by immunoSEQ multiplex PCR, and TCRdb kept only the in-frame ones, dropping some. This table holds 150,000 to 200,000 clones, around 77% found once. The source material was PBMCs. The source of these receptors is a woman in her 30s in good health and CMV-seropositive.

The V call is TRBV7-9, the J call TRBJ2-7; a possible D gene is TRBD2 (6 bases). The CDR3 is 16 amino acids. Deletions cut 3 bases from V and 3 bases from J, with 18 bases between. Germline V lookup: CDR1 SEHNR, CDR2 FQNEAQ (reference sequence). The CDR3: CASSFDTGREYYEQYF. The CDR3 bases are TGTGCCAGCAGCTTTGATACGGGACGGGAGTACTACGAGCAGTACTTC.

This chain connects TRBV4-2 to TRBJ2-2; 7 bases match TRBD2. Germline V gene sequence: CDR1 LGHNA, CDR2 YNFKEQ. Trimming at V came to 3 bases and at J to 3 bases, leaving 7 bases not matched to a gene. CDR3 length: 16 residues. The CDR3 region is CASSHRRSGDTGELFF. CDR3 coding DNA: TGTGCCAGCAGCCACCGGCGGAGCGGGGACACCGGGGAGCTGTTTTTT.

This sequence joins TRBV6-5 and TRBJ2-3; 15 nucleotides agree with TRBD2. This CDR3 spans 15 amino acids. Germline CDR1 MNHEY, CDR2 SVGAGI. J gave up 7 bases and V 6 bases, and 5 bases lay outside the gene matches. Written as DNA, the CDR3 is TGTGCCAGCAGGGGACTAGCGGGAGGTCGTAATACGCAGTATTTT. Protein sequence: CASRGLAGGRNTQYF.